Shown below are 29 T cell receptor beta chains from a single sample sequenced in a study of blood T cell repertoires in COVID-19. This table comes from immunoSEQ multiplex PCR, and its TCRdb copy is limited to in-frame clones, with some not included. The sample carries about 340,000 clones, approximately 86% recorded once. Sequenced: peripheral blood. The receptors were sampled from a woman aged 60-70 years with COVID-19, enrolled during active disease.

This chain joins TRBV19 and TRBJ1-5; the D is unclear. Trimming cost V 6 bases and J 6 bases, with 15 bases left between them. This CDR3 region has 14 residues. CDR1 is LNHDA, CDR2 SQIVND, per germline (reference sequence). The CDR3 DNA reads TGTGCCAGTAGAGAATTTCGGGGAGGTCAGCCCCAGCATTTT. This translates into CASREFRGGQPQHF. The full variable domain, with the rest looked up from reference TRBV19 and TRBJ1-5, is DGGITQSPKYLFRKEGQNVTLSCEQNLNHDAMYWYRQDPGQGLRLIYYSQIVNDFQKGDIAEGYSVSREKKESFPLTVTSAQKNPTAFYLCASREFRGGQPQHFGDGTRLSIL.

Turning to this clone: Germline and junction disagree at one end, which may indicate a read error. J is TRBJ2-3 and V is TRBV9; 10 nucleotides align to TRBD2. CDR3 length equals 16 residues. Germline V CDR1 and CDR2: SGDLS, YYNGEE. CDR3 DNA sequence: TGTGCCAGCACCGTAGGCAGCGGGGGGGCTAGGGATACGCAGTATTTT. The encoded protein is CASTVGSGGARDTQYF.

This clone came up once. The chain couples TRBV6-5 to TRBJ2-7, with 8 bases lining up with TRBD1. The CDR3 consists of 13 residues. J lost 1 base, V lost 10 bases, and 6 bases had no gene match. Germline V gene sequence: CDR1 MNHEY, CDR2 SVGAGI. The CDR3 loop is CAIGQGGSYEQYF. The CDR3 region has the DNA TGTGCCATCGGACAGGGTGGATCCTACGAGCAGTACTTC.

The rearrangement links TRBV5-4 to TRBJ2-1; 9 bases map to TRBD1. CDR3 size: 12 residues. Germline V gene lookup returns CDR1 SGHNT and CDR2 YYREEE (reference sequence). V lost 3 bases to trimming and J lost 15 bases; unmatched junction nucleotides: 7. CDR3 amino acids: CASSWAGTGLFF. The DNA for the CDR3 is TGTGCCAGCAGCTGGGCCGGGACAGGGCTGTTCTTC.

The chain carries TRBV27 and TRBJ2-7; D possibly corresponds to TRBD1 (6 bases). The germline CDR1 and CDR2 sequences are MNHEY and SMNVEV (reference sequence). Trimming cost V 3 bases and J 0 bases, with 12 bases left between them. The CDR3 is made up of 15 amino acids. This chain's CDR3 is CASSFSRGNSYEQYF. Here the CDR3 DNA reads TGTGCCAGCAGTTTTTCCAGGGGCAACTCCTACGAGCAGTACTTC.

The chain uses TRBV6-6 and TRBJ1-2; the match to TRBD1 covers 9 bases. The V gene end was trimmed by 5 bases and the J gene end by 11 bases; junction bases not matched to a gene: 6. The germline V gene has CDR1 MNHNY and CDR2 SVGAGI (reference sequence). This CDR3 spans 12 amino acids. DNA for the CDR3: TGTGCCAGCAGTACTGGGACAGGGATATACACCTTC. Its protein is CASSTGTGIYTF.

The gene calls are TRBV5-1 and TRBJ2-2, with TRBD1 identical over 7 bases. Germline CDR1 and CDR2: SGHRS and YFSETQ. CDR3 length: 17 residues. Unmatched junction bases numbered 7, after V lost 2 bases and J lost 0 bases. The CDR3 spells CASSFTGVAANTGELFF. CDR3 sequence (DNA): TGCGCCAGCAGCTTTACAGGGGTCGCCGCGAACACCGGGGAGCTGTTTTTT.

The V gene is TRBV5-1, the J gene TRBJ2-5, with 8 bases aligning to TRBD1. After removal of 0 bases from V and 5 bases from J, the junction contained 6 bases not matched to a gene. The CDR3 covers 15 residues. Germline V lookup: CDR1 SGHRS, CDR2 YFSETQ. The CDR3 protein is CASSLGTGSGETQYF. The CDR3 coding sequence is TGCGCCAGCAGCTTGGGGACAGGGAGCGGGGAGACCCAGTACTTC.

The rearrangement joins TRBV2 to TRBJ2-3, with 15 bases identical to TRBD2. From germline, CDR1 is SNHLY and CDR2 FYNNEI. The CDR3 has 16 residues. The junction had 7 bases not matched to a gene; V was cut back by 6 bases and J by 6 bases. CDR3 loop: CASRGRTSGGADTQYF. The CDR3 DNA sequence: TGTGCCAGCAGAGGACGGACTAGCGGGGGGGCTGATACGCAGTATTTT. Complete variable domain (other parts from reference TRBV2 and TRBJ2-3): EPEVTQTPSHQVTQMGQEVILRCVPISNHLYFYWYRQILGQKVEFLVSFYNNEISEKSEIFDDQFSVERPDGSNFTLKIRSTKLEDSAMYFCASRGRTSGGADTQYFGPGTRLTVL.

The chain carries TRBV7-2 and TRBJ1-1, with D possibly matching TRBD1 (6 bases). The CDR3 loop spans 15 amino acids. Trimming left V 2 bases short and J 4 bases short, with 14 bases between. Looked up from germline, CDR1 is SGHTA and CDR2 is FQGNSA. The CDR3: CASSLTSGGSTEAFF. The CDR3, as DNA: TGTGCCAGCAGCTTAACTTCGGGGGGCAGCACTGAAGCTTTCTTT.

There are a few counts of this clone. The J gene is TRBJ1-3, the V gene TRBV10-3; D might be TRBD1 (5 bases). The germline CDR1 and CDR2 sequences are ENHRY and SYGVKD. V dropped 5 bases and J dropped 0 bases, with 11 bases sitting between them. The CDR3 is 15 residues long. CDR3 sequence (DNA): TGTGCCATCAGTACGGAGACAGTCTCTGGAAACACCATATATTTT. Translation gives CAISTETVSGNTIYF.

This clone has only one observation. The chain uses TRBV19 and TRBJ2-7, with no clear D. The V and J ends lost 1 base and 7 bases respectively, with 17 bases between them. Germline V lookup: CDR1 LNHDA, CDR2 SQIVND (reference sequence). The CDR3 runs to 15 residues. The CDR3 loop reads CASSIVAMGAREQYF. The CDR3 bases are TGTGCCAGTAGTATAGTCGCCATGGGTGCGCGGGAGCAGTACTTC. Looking up the rest from reference TRBV19 and TRBJ2-7 gives the full variable domain: DGGITQSPKYLFRKEGQNVTLSCEQNLNHDAMYWYRQDPGQGLRLIYYSQIVNDFQKGDIAEGYSVSREKKESFPLTVTSAQKNPTAFYLCASSIVAMGAREQYFGPGTRLTVT.

This clone was seen a handful of times. J is TRBJ2-1 and V is TRBV6-2 or TRBV6-3, with D perhaps TRBD2 (6 bases). Germline V gives CDR1 MNHEY, CDR2 SVGEGT. The length of the CDR3 is 12 residues. Trimming removed 6 bases from V and 9 bases from J, with 12 bases in between. The CDR3 DNA reads TGTGCCAGCAGCCGGACTATGGGTGAGCAGTTCTTC. It encodes CASSRTMGEQFF.

The gene calls are TRBV18 and TRBJ1-1; TRBD1 might be the D (5 bases). CDR3 size: 15 residues. Germline CDR1 reads KGHSH; CDR2 reads LQKENI. V lost 3 bases, J lost 3 bases, and 14 bases lay in between. CDR3 DNA: TGTGCCAGCTCACCTCGGACAAATACCCACACTGAAGCTTTCTTT. It is translated as CASSPRTNTHTEAFF.

This chain connects TRBV14 to TRBJ2-1, with 11 bases lining up with TRBD2. The J segment lost 8 bases and the V segment lost 4 bases, leaving 10 bases of the junction unmatched. The CDR3 has 16 amino acids. Germline loops: CDR1 SGHDN, CDR2 FVKESK. In DNA form, the CDR3 reads TGTGCCAGCAGCCGACGGACTAGCGGGTTCTTCGATGAGCAGTTCTTC. This sequence encodes CASSRRTSGFFDEQFF.

This chain joins TRBV4-1 and TRBJ2-5, with 8 bases aligning to TRBD2. This CDR3 is 17 amino acids long. Germline values: CDR1 MGHRA, CDR2 YSYEKL. Trimming cost V 4 bases and J 0 bases; bases outside gene matches: 10. CDR3 in DNA: TGCGCCAGCAGCCGGCGAGCGGGGGAGATAAACCAAGAGACCCAGTACTTC. Translation gives CASSRRAGEINQETQYF.

The chain employs TRBV4-1 and TRBJ2-7; 9 bases align to TRBD1. Per germline, CDR1 MGHRA and CDR2 YSYEKL. Trimming cost V 2 bases and J 0 bases; bases outside gene matches: 8. CDR3 length equals 17 residues. The CDR3 reads CASSQSGQGKSSYEQYF. CDR3 in DNA: TGCGCCAGCAGCCAATCGGGACAGGGAAAATCCTCCTACGAGCAGTACTTC.

The V and J genes are TRBV6-1 and TRBJ1-2, with 9 bases that match TRBD1. After removal of 1 base from V and 7 bases from J, the junction contained 4 bases not matched to a gene. The CDR3 runs to 14 residues. Per germline, CDR1 MNHNS and CDR2 SASEGT. CDR3 DNA: TGTGCCAGCAGTGAAGTGTACAGGGGGCCTGGCTACACCTTC. Protein product: CASSEVYRGPGYTF.

This clone has only a few counts. V is TRBV30 and J is TRBJ2-4; D is uncertain. The ends were cut back, 1 base at V and 4 bases at J, with 8 bases in the middle. CDR3 length equals 13 residues. The germline V gene has CDR1 GTSNPN and CDR2 SVGIG (reference sequence). CDR3 sequence reads: CAWSGQLKNIQYF. The CDR3 DNA reads as TGTGCCTGGAGTGGTCAACTGAAAAACATTCAGTACTTC.

The chain links TRBV3-1 (or the pseudogene TRBV3-2) to TRBJ1-2, with no clear D. Germline V gene data show CDR1 as LGHDT and CDR2 as YNNKEL (reference sequence). The CDR3 has 14 amino acids. The ends were cut back, 1 base at V and 3 bases at J, with 9 bases in the middle. CDR3 DNA: TGTGCCAGCAGCCAAGGAAGGCGGGACTATGGCTACACCTTC. Translated: CASSQGRRDYGYTF.

The chain recombines TRBV6-5 with TRBJ2-5; 10 nucleotides match TRBD2. Germline V gives CDR1 MNHEY, CDR2 SVGAGI. J gave up 5 bases and V 6 bases, and 3 bases lay outside the gene matches. CDR3 length: 13 amino acids. CDR3: CASRAGGRETQYF. CDR3 nucleotide sequence: TGTGCCAGCAGAGCGGGGGGGCGGGAGACCCAGTACTTC.

CDR3 in DNA: TGTGCCAGCAGCCCTGGACAGCCTTCGATCTACGAGCAGTACTTC. Translated: CASSPGQPSIYEQYF. This rearrangement joins TRBV7-9 to TRBJ2-7; TRBD1 is a possible D gene (6 bases). Germline loops: CDR1 SEHNR, CDR2 FQNEAQ (reference sequence). CDR3 length: 15 amino acids. The V and J ends lost 5 bases and 3 bases respectively, with 17 bases between them.

The chain couples TRBV15 to TRBJ1-1; 7 bases agree with TRBD1. Germline CDR1 and CDR2: LNHNV and YYDKDF (reference sequence). The CDR3 is made up of 15 amino acids. The ends lost 1 base at V and 2 bases at J; junction bases unmatched: 4. The CDR3 protein is CATSRVAGGNTEAFF. CDR3 nucleotide sequence: TGTGCCACCAGCAGAGTAGCAGGGGGTAACACTGAAGCTTTCTTT. Using reference TRBV15 and TRBJ1-1 for the parts outside the CDR3, the full variable domain is DAMVIQNPRYQVTQFGKPVTLSCSQTLNHNVMYWYQQKSSQAPKLLFHYYDKDFNNEADTPDNFQSRRPNTSFCFLDIRSPGLGDTAMYLCATSRVAGGNTEAFFGQGTRLTVV.

The chain recombines TRBV29-1 with TRBJ1-2; D is undetermined. The CDR3 covers 14 residues. Germline lookup yields CDR1 SQVTM and CDR2 ANQGSEA. Trimming removed 7 bases at V and 4 bases at J, with 19 bases between. This CDR3 reads CSARGSTSGYGYTF. The CDR3 bases are TGCAGCGCCCGAGGATCAACCTCGGGCTATGGCTACACCTTC. Supplemented by reference TRBV29-1 and TRBJ1-2, the full variable domain reads SAVISQKPSRDICQRGTSLTIQCQVDSQVTMMFWYRQQPGQSLTLIATANQGSEATYESGFVIDKFPISRPNLTFSTLTVSNMSPEDSSIYLCSARGSTSGYGYTFGSGTRLTVV.

The V gene is TRBV2, the J gene TRBJ2-5; 15 bases agree with TRBD2. V trimming: 5 bases; J trimming: 5 bases; junction bases outside the gene matches: 6. The CDR3 has 16 residues. Germline loops: CDR1 SNHLY, CDR2 FYNNEI. CDR3 amino acids: CASSRGLAGGRETQYF. The CDR3 DNA reads TGTGCCAGCAGTCGCGGACTAGCGGGGGGGCGGGAGACCCAGTACTTC.

In this sample, this clone is medium-sized (0.01 to 0.1%). The chain links TRBV11-3 to TRBJ2-3, with a weak D call TRBD1 (6 bases). The CDR3 spans 14 residues. Germline V lookup: CDR1 SGHNT, CDR2 YENEEA. The ends were cut back, 5 bases at V and 3 bases at J, with 12 bases in the middle. The chain's CDR3 is CASSRPGVTDTQYF. The CDR3 nucleotides read TGTGCCAGCAGCCGCCCAGGGGTGACAGATACGCAGTATTTT.

The J gene is TRBJ1-2, the V gene TRBV9, with 9 nucleotides matching TRBD1. Trimming cost V 0 bases and J 4 bases; bases outside gene matches: 19. CDR1 SGDLS and CDR2 YYNGEE come from the germline V gene. The CDR3 sequence is 20 residues long. Here the CDR3 DNA reads TGTGCCAGCAGCGTAGCTAAATCCCCCTCGCGGGACAGGGATCTCTATGGCTACACCTTC. Translation: CASSVAKSPSRDRDLYGYTF.

The chain links TRBV7-3 to TRBJ2-7; maybe TRBD2 (6 bases). The CDR3 covers 13 residues. Germline V gene lookup returns CDR1 SGHTA and CDR2 FQGTGA. The V end was cut by 5 bases, the J end by 6 bases, with 14 bases between. The chain's CDR3 is CASSPHGGLEQYF. CDR3 sequence (DNA): TGTGCCAGCAGCCCCCATGGGGGACTCGAGCAGTACTTC.

This clone was seen a few times. The chain links TRBV27 to TRBJ1-2, with a tentative D call TRBD1 (6 bases). The CDR3 spans 13 residues. CDR1 is MNHEY, CDR2 SMNVEV, per germline (reference sequence). Trimming removed 4 bases at V and 0 bases at J, with 6 bases between. CDR3 DNA: TGTGCCAGCAGTTACAGGGCTAACTATGGCTACACCTTC. It yields the protein CASSYRANYGYTF.